The 27 T cell receptor beta chains in this list originate from one sample, sequenced in a study of blood T cell repertoires in COVID-19. Assay: immunoSEQ multiplex PCR; the TCRdb copy retains only in-frame clones and omits some. The repertoire consists of some 220,000 clones, with approximately 84% occurring once and the leading ten covering roughly 4%. The sequencing input was peripheral blood. The receptors derive from a man in his forties or fifties with acute or convalescent COVID-19.

This clone was counted only a few times. J is TRBJ2-7 and V is TRBV6-2 or TRBV6-3; TRBD1 is a possible D gene (6 bases). This CDR3 has 15 residues. Per the germline V gene, CDR1 is MNHEY and CDR2 is SVGEGT. V was pared by 0 bases and J by 3 bases, with 12 bases between. The CDR3: CASSYSTRDIYEQYF. Written as DNA, the CDR3 is TGTGCCAGCAGTTACTCGACCCGGGACATCTACGAGCAGTACTTC.

The chain recombines TRBV27 with TRBJ1-4; TRBD1 might be the D (5 bases). Looked up from germline, CDR1 is MNHEY and CDR2 is SMNVEV (reference sequence). This CDR3 comprises 13 residues. V was trimmed by 8 bases and J by 3 bases, leaving 10 bases between them. The CDR3: CASLGPPNEKLFF. CDR3 nucleotides: TGTGCCAGCCTGGGGCCTCCTAATGAAAAACTGTTTTTT. Drawing the rest from reference TRBV27 and TRBJ1-4, the complete variable domain is EAQVTQNPRYLITVTGKKLTVTCSQNMNHEYMSWYRQDPGLGLRQIYYSMNVEVTDKGDVPEGYKVSRKEKRNFPLILESPSPNQTSLYFCASLGPPNEKLFFGSGTQLSVL.

This clone has a single count. This chain uses TRBV6-5 with TRBJ2-6, with 8 bases matching TRBD1. Germline assignment: CDR1 MNHEY and CDR2 SVGAGI. The trim removed 0 bases at V and 15 bases at J, leaving 7 bases unmatched. The length of the CDR3 is 14 residues. CDR3 nucleotides: TGTGCCAGCAGTTACTCCCAGGGGGCGAGAGGCCTGACTTTC. This gives the protein CASSYSQGARGLTF.

The chain employs TRBV19 and TRBJ1-5; TRBD1 matches 8 bases. This CDR3 region has 13 residues. Germline V gives CDR1 LNHDA, CDR2 SQIVND (reference sequence). V lost 4 bases, J lost 12 bases, and 8 bases stayed unmatched. DNA of the CDR3: TGTGCCAGTAGTAATTATAGACAGGGGCTCCAGCATTTT. Translation: CASSNYRQGLQHF.

The gene calls are TRBV11-2 and TRBJ2-7; D might be TRBD2 (5 bases). Trimming pared 5 bases from V and 2 bases from J, leaving 13 bases between. This CDR3 is built from 14 residues. Germline CDR1 and CDR2: SGHAT and FQNNGV. The CDR3 is CASSPPGLPYEQYF. CDR3 DNA sequence: TGTGCCAGCAGCCCCCCGGGGTTACCCTACGAGCAGTACTTC.

J is TRBJ1-5 and V is TRBV19; D possibly corresponds to TRBD1 (5 bases). This CDR3 is 17 amino acids long. Between the trimmed V and J ends, which lost 0 bases and 4 bases, there was a span of 16 bases. Germline assignment: CDR1 LNHDA and CDR2 SQIVND (reference sequence). In nucleotides, the CDR3 is TGTGCCAGTAGTATAGATTTCCCAGGAGGGGTAAATCAGCCCCAGCATTTT. Its protein product is CASSIDFPGGVNQPQHF.

The rearrangement uses TRBV5-4 and TRBJ2-5; tentatively, D is TRBD1 (6 bases). V lost 2 bases and J lost 4, with 15 bases in between. Germline CDR1 reads SGHNT; CDR2 reads YYREEE (reference sequence). The CDR3 is made up of 15 amino acids. Here the CDR3 DNA reads TGTGCCAGCAGCTTTACCCAGGGGCGAGGAGAGACCCAGTACTTC. It is translated as CASSFTQGRGETQYF.

This clone has a handful of counts. The chain joins TRBV9 to TRBJ1-6; D perhaps matches TRBD1 (5 bases). The CDR3 totals 17 residues. Germline CDR1 is SGDLS and CDR2 is YYNGEE. V shed 1 base and J shed 0 bases, with 11 bases lying between them. CDR3 region: CASSVHGQSSYNSPLHF. CDR3 in DNA: TGTGCCAGCAGCGTACATGGACAAAGCTCCTATAATTCACCCCTCCACTTT.

V gene TRBV3-1 (or the pseudogene TRBV3-2) combines with J gene TRBJ2-1, with TRBD2 matching 9 bases. The CDR3 contains 15 residues. Losses at the gene ends were 0 bases for V and 10 bases for J; bases not matched to a gene: 7. The germline V gene has CDR1 LGHDT and CDR2 YNNKEL (reference sequence). CDR3 sequence (DNA): TGTGCCAGCAGCCAAGAGTTCCTAGCGGGAAGAGAGCAGTTCTTC. Translated: CASSQEFLAGREQFF.

This clone was counted only a few times. The rearrangement joins TRBV12-3 or TRBV12-4 to TRBJ1-2; D remains unclear. This CDR3 is 13 amino acids long. V was clipped by 4 bases and J by 2 bases, with 8 bases between them. In DNA form, the CDR3 reads TGTGCCAGCAGTTCCTCCAGAAACTATGGCTACACCTTC. This sequence encodes CASSSSRNYGYTF.

V usage is TRBV12-3 or TRBV12-4 and J usage is TRBJ1-1, with 8 bases lining up with TRBD1. Unmatched junction bases numbered 5, after V lost 7 bases and J lost 7 bases. CDR3 length: 12 amino acids. The CDR3 nucleotides are TGTGCCAGCACCCTTGGACAGGGTGAAGCTTTCTTT. It specifies CASTLGQGEAFF.

This sequence joins TRBV29-1 and TRBJ2-7; D not resolved. V was trimmed by 5 bases and J by 2 bases, leaving 13 bases between them. Germline CDR1 and CDR2: SQVTM and ANQGSEA. The CDR3 is 13 amino acids. DNA for the CDR3: TGCAGCGTTATCTTGCGCGGCACCTACGAGCAGTACTTC. Encoded protein: CSVILRGTYEQYF.

J is TRBJ1-5 and V is TRBV7-2, with D uncertain. This CDR3 has 14 amino acids. The germline CDR1 and CDR2 sequences are SGHTA and FQGNSA. Trimming cost V 0 bases and J 0 bases, with 3 bases left between them. The DNA for the CDR3 is TGTGCCAGCAGCTTAGCGAGTAGCAATCAGCCCCAGCATTTT. Translated, it gives CASSLASSNQPQHF.

The rearrangement links TRBV28 to TRBJ1-2; 9 bases line up with TRBD1. The CDR3 contains 15 residues. The germline V gene has CDR1 MDHEN and CDR2 SYDVKM. V lost 6 bases, J lost 6 bases, and 11 bases stayed unmatched. In nucleotides, the CDR3 is TGTGCCAGCAGGGACAACAGGGGGCGAGCGAATGGCTACACCTTC. Translation: CASRDNRGRANGYTF.

The chain joins TRBV2 to TRBJ2-6; the D is unclear. The germline V gene encodes CDR1 SNHLY and CDR2 FYNNEI. V lost 7 bases to trimming and J lost 1 base, with 11 bases between them. CDR3 length: 15 residues. DNA of the CDR3: TGTGCCAGCAATTCTGGAGATTCTGGGGCCAACGTCCTGACTTTC. It translates to CASNSGDSGANVLTF.

The genes are TRBV6-6 and TRBJ1-6, with 7 nucleotides matching TRBD1. CDR1 is MNHNY, CDR2 SVGAGI, per germline (reference sequence). V was pared by 5 bases and J by 0 bases, with 4 bases of the junction left unmatched. CDR3 length equals 16 residues. The CDR3 loop reads CASSRRQGSYNSPLHF. The CDR3, as DNA: TGTGCCAGCAGTCGAAGACAGGGCTCCTATAATTCACCCCTCCACTTT.

This chain links TRBV7-2 with TRBJ2-3; D remains unclear. Germline-derived CDR1 and CDR2 are SGHTA and FQGNSA. Trimming left V 5 bases short and J 2 bases short, with 17 bases between. This CDR3 has 16 residues. The CDR3 sequence is CASSPNAIANTDTQYF. DNA of the CDR3: TGTGCCAGCAGCCCAAACGCGATAGCTAACACAGATACGCAGTATTTT.

This chain links TRBV6-6 with TRBJ2-7; D might be TRBD2 (6 bases). Trimming pared 4 bases from V and 3 bases from J, leaving 16 bases between. This CDR3 is built from 15 residues. The V gene's germline CDR1 is MNHNY and CDR2 SVGAGI (reference sequence). The CDR3 loop is CASSLLTGTFYEQYF. CDR3 DNA: TGTGCCAGCAGTTTACTTACCGGGACTTTCTACGAGCAGTACTTC.

V gene TRBV9 combines with J gene TRBJ1-6; TRBD1 might be the D (6 bases). The CDR3 totals 14 residues. Germline CDR1 SGDLS, CDR2 YYNGEE. V shed 5 bases and J shed 1 base, with 7 bases lying between them. CDR3 protein: CASRGTSYNSPLHF. The CDR3 region has the DNA TGTGCCAGCAGGGGGACATCCTATAATTCACCCCTCCACTTT.

The chain links TRBV24-1 to TRBJ2-7; D ambiguous. The V end lost 3 bases, the J end lost 9 bases, and 11 bases lay between the germline ends. Germline-derived CDR1 and CDR2 are KGHDR and SFDVKD. The CDR3 runs to 12 residues. For the CDR3, the DNA is TGTGCCACCAGTGATGGCGGCGAAGGGCAGTACTTC. Translating it yields CATSDGGEGQYF.

This clone was recorded once. V is TRBV11-3 and J is TRBJ2-6; D gene ambiguous. CDR1 is SGHNT and CDR2 is YENEEA in the germline V gene. V was shortened by 6 bases and J by 0 bases, with 12 bases between the two germline ends. The CDR3 is 16 amino acids. In DNA, the CDR3 is TGTGCCAGCAGAGGTACAGCCAGCTCTGGGGCCAACGTCCTGACTTTC. The encoded protein is CASRGTASSGANVLTF.

The chain combines TRBV18 with TRBJ1-5; 7 nucleotides line up with TRBD1. J was trimmed by 6 bases and V by 2 bases; bases with no gene match: 4. This CDR3 has 14 amino acids. Germline assignment: CDR1 KGHSH and CDR2 LQKENI. The CDR3 coding sequence is TGTGCCAGCTCACCAGACAGGGAAGGTCAGCCCCAGCATTTT. Amino acids: CASSPDREGQPQHF.

The genes are TRBV5-4 and TRBJ2-2, with D perhaps TRBD1 (6 bases). Germline V gene data show CDR1 as SGHNT and CDR2 as YYREEE (reference sequence). Between the trimmed V and J ends, which lost 0 bases and 3 bases, there was a span of 9 bases. This CDR3 has 15 amino acids. The CDR3 region has the DNA TGTGCCAGCAGCTTGGGGGGGCCCGACACCGGGGAGCTGTTTTTT. Amino acid sequence: CASSLGGPDTGELFF.

This rearrangement joins TRBV2 to TRBJ1-2; D unresolved. V dropped 4 bases and J dropped 7 bases, with 22 bases sitting between them. Germline V gene data show CDR1 as SNHLY and CDR2 as FYNNEI. The CDR3 is made up of 16 amino acids. Written as DNA, the CDR3 is TGTGCCAGCAGTGGTCGAACAGCCTTTCCTCCGATTGGCTACACCTTC. This encodes CASSGRTAFPPIGYTF. Drawing the rest from reference TRBV2 and TRBJ1-2, the complete variable domain is EPEVTQTPSHQVTQMGQEVILRCVPISNHLYFYWYRQILGQKVEFLVSFYNNEISEKSEIFDDQFSVERPDGSNFTLKIRSTKLEDSAMYFCASSGRTAFPPIGYTFGSGTRLTVV.

The chain recombines TRBV5-1 with TRBJ2-1, with D tentatively TRBD2 (6 bases). Trimming took off 0 bases at V and 10 bases at J, with 17 bases between the two ends. The CDR3 has 15 residues. The germline gives CDR1 SGHRS, CDR2 YFSETQ. Here the CDR3 reads CASSLGGWEGGEQFF. The CDR3 DNA follows: TGCGCCAGCAGCTTGGGCGGCTGGGAAGGAGGGGAGCAGTTCTTC. The full variable domain, in which reference TRBV5-1 and TRBJ2-1 provide the parts outside the CDR3, is KAGVTQTPRYLIKTRGQQVTLSCSPISGHRSVSWYQQTPGQGLQFLFEYFSETQRNKGNFPGRFSGRQFSNSRSEMNVSTLELGDSALYLCASSLGGWEGGEQFFGPGTRLTVL.

J is TRBJ1-1 and V is TRBV2; 7 positions agree with TRBD1. The CDR3 is 14 residues long. Germline assignment: CDR1 SNHLY and CDR2 FYNNEI. The ends lost 6 bases at V and 1 base at J; junction bases unmatched: 5. CDR3 in DNA: TGTGCCAGCAGCAAACAGGGGACGAACACTGAAGCTTTCTTT. Translation: CASSKQGTNTEAFF.

The chain employs TRBV12-5 and TRBJ1-5, with a tentative D call TRBD1 (6 bases). Germline CDR1 and CDR2: LGHNT and FRNRAP. The CDR3 runs to 14 residues. V was clipped by 1 base and J by 2 bases, with 6 bases between them. This CDR3 reads CASGLDRGNQPQHF. In DNA form, the CDR3 reads TGTGCTAGTGGTTTGGACAGGGGCAATCAGCCCCAGCATTTT.